The text below deals with one T cell receptor (beta chain). As yet, its antigen is unknown. Reverse transcription of 0.5 to 1 ug RNA was performed with random hexamers. By means of immunoSEQ multiplex PCR, TCR beta CDR3 spanning 54 Vbeta and 13 Jbeta underwent amplification. TCRdb re-analysed the immunoSEQ multiplex PCR reads in MiXCR, keeping a single row per CDR3 protein. The sample records some 120,000 distinct CDR3 sequences, around 95% being singletons. The data originate from a study of CD8 T cells in Susac syndrome. The CDR3 sequence is 12 residues long. Trimming stripped 6 bases from V and 4 bases from J, with 9 bases between. The V gene's germline CDR1 is LGHNT and CDR2 FRNRAP. Study-wide results and limits: The number of individuals included in the study's TCR sequencing and HLA analysis was acknowledged as relatively small.

CD8+ and CD4+ blood T cells underwent TCR beta sequencing. TEMRA cells were FACS-enriched, and CD8+ and CD4+ T cells were isolated negatively. The receptor comes from a human donor in good health. Sequenced material: CD4+ T cells from PBMCs. The chain recombines TRBV12-5 with TRBJ1-2, with D possibly being TRBD1 (5 bases). The CDR3 region is CASGQGSYGYTF. DNA of the CDR3: TGTGCTAGTGGCCAGGGTTCCTATGGCTACACCTTC.